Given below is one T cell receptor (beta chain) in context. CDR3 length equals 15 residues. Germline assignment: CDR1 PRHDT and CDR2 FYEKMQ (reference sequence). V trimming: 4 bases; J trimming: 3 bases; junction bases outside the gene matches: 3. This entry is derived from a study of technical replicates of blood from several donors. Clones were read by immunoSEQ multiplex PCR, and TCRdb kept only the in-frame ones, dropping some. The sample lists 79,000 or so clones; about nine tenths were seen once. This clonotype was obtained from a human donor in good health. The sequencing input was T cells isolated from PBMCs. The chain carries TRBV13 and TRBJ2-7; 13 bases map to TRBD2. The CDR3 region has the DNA TGTGCCAGCAGCTACGGACTAGCGGGAGACTACGAGCAGTACTTC. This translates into CASSYGLAGDYEQYF.